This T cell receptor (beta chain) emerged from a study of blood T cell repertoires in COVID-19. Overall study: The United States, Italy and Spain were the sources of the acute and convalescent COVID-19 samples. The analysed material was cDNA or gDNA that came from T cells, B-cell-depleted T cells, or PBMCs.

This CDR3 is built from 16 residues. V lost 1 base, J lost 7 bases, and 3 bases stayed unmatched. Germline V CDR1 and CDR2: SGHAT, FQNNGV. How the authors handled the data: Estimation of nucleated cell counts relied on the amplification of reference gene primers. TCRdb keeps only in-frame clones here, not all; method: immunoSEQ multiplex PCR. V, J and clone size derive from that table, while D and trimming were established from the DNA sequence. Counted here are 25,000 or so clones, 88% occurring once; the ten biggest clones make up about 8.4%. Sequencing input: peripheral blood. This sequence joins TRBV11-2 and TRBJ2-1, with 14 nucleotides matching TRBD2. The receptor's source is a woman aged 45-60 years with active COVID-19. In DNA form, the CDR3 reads TGTGCCAGCAGCTTAGTGGGGACTAGCGGGAGTAATGAGCAGTTCTTC. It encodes CASSLVGTSGSNEQFF.